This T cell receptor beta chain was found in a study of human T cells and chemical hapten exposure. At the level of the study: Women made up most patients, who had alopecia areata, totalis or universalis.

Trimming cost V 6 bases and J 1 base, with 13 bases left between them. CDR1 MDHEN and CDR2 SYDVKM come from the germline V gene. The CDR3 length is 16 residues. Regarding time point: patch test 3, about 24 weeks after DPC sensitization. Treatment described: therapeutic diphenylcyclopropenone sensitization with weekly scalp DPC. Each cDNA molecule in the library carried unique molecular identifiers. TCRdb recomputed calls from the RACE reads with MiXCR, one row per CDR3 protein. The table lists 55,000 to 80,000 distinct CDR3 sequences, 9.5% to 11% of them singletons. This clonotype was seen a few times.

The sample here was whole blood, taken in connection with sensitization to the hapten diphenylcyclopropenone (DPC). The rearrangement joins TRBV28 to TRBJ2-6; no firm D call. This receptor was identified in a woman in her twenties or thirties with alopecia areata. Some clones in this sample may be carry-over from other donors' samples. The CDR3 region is CASSPPKRSGANVLTF. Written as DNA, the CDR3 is TGTGCCAGCAGCCCCCCAAAACGATCTGGGGCCAACGTCCTGACTTTC. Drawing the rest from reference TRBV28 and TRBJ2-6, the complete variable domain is DVKVTQSSRYLVKRTGEKVFLECVQDMDHENMFWYRQDPGLGLRLIYFSYDVKMKEKGDIPEGYSVSREKKERFSLILESASTNQTSMYLCASSPPKRSGANVLTFGAGSRLTVL.